A selection of T cell receptor beta chains follows, all from one sample in a study of human T cells and chemical hapten exposure. MiXCR, run by TCRdb on the RACE reads, gives a single entry per CDR3 protein. The table lists some 57,000 distinct CDR3 sequences, 8.5% to 10% of them singletons. This specimen was whole blood, taken in connection with sensitization to the hapten diphenylcyclopropenone (DPC). All receptors derive from a woman aged 25 to 39 with alopecia areata. Some clones in this sample may be carry-over from other donors' samples. Both conserved end residues are part of each CDR3.

V	J	CDR3
TRBV3-1	TRBJ2-5	CASSGGKETQYF
TRBV7-8	TRBJ2-7	CASSLRDEQYF
TRBV3-1	TRBJ2-1	CASSQVSGSSYNEQFF
TRBV11-1	TRBJ1-1	CASSRQLNTEAFF
TRBV6-6	TRBJ2-2	CASSYGRGGTGELFF
TRBV20-1	TRBJ2-7	CSASGLIGRRTPSTLSYEQYF
TRBV20-1	TRBJ2-5	CSARGQGPQETQYF
TRBV19	TRBJ2-7	CASSIGTGNSYEQYF
TRBV12-3/TRBV12-4	TRBJ2-1	CASTRLAGFNNEQFF
TRBV29-1	TRBJ1-1	CSVEVGEGTAFF
TRBV3-1	TRBJ2-7	CASSRPTGAIYEQYF
TRBV12-3/TRBV12-4	TRBJ2-3	CASTHANFGTDTQYF
TRBV12-3/TRBV12-4	TRBJ1-4	CASRQQGARGEKLFF
TRBV12-3/TRBV12-4	TRBJ1-4	CASRGRPGSCEKLFF
TRBV12-3/TRBV12-4	TRBJ2-1	CASSLRSGNYNEQFF
TRBV11-1	TRBJ2-7	CASSLEPGQGIYEQYF
TRBV19	TRBJ2-6	CASMRGSSGANVLTF
TRBV7-8	TRBJ1-1	CASSSTGEMNTEAFF
TRBV11-2	TRBJ1-1	CASSLMLAVNTEAFF
TRBV3-1	TRBJ2-5	CASSQDWTPQETQYF
TRBV7-8	TRBJ1-2	CASTHTVRDGYTF
TRBV5-1	TRBJ2-1	CASSPGLLGNDEQFF
TRBV6-2/TRBV6-3	TRBJ1-1	CASSYGQSGAPRRHTEAFF
TRBV28	TRBJ2-7	CASSHTELAGSSYEQYF
TRBV20-1	TRBJ2-7	CSALVREQYF
TRBV20-1	TRBJ2-3	CSALSGGATDTQYF
TRBV28	TRBJ2-7	CASSSAGQEGYYEQYF
TRBV4-3	TRBJ2-2	CASSQDSGFGGELFF
TRBV12-3/TRBV12-4	TRBJ2-2	CASSPRGNTGELFF
TRBV5-5	TRBJ2-5	CASSLEWGQETQYF
TRBV6-1	TRBJ2-7	CASSEASRYEQYF
TRBV7-9	TRBJ2-3	CASSTGLDTQYF
TRBV29-1	TRBJ1-2	CSVELQGAVGYTF
TRBV5-5	TRBJ2-3	CASSPMYGTGTCLDTQYF
TRBV4-3	TRBJ2-1	CASSQPGGGGSYNEQFF
TRBV12-3/TRBV12-4	TRBJ1-5	CASSPKAQTYSNQPQHF
TRBV28	TRBJ1-1	CASSFLDTEAFF
TRBV5-6	TRBJ1-5	CASSPGSNQPQHF
TRBV7-2	TRBJ2-1	CATRRGNEQFF
TRBV15	TRBJ2-3	CATSRASSTDTQYF
TRBV20-1	TRBJ1-1	CSAPSRVLNTEAFF